This TCR beta chain originates from a study of cytomegalovirus exposure and HLA in healthy donors. Concerning this clone: Its antigen is unidentified.

Study-level findings and limits: Only CMV serostatus was available as immune exposure information. Association of under 20,000 TCR beta sequences with HLA alleles was found at 0.05 false discovery rate in a later analysis. Across HLA loci, a later analysis found differing TCR association rates, with DRB1 most and HLA-C fewest. Excluded were some V segments that proved indistinguishable, including TRBV6-2 and TRBV6-3.

Germline CDR1 reads MNHEY; CDR2 reads SMNVEV (reference sequence). V was trimmed by 2 bases and J by 2 bases, leaving 10 bases between them. The CDR3 is made up of 15 amino acids. In the PCR, 60 Vbeta and 13 Jbeta primers were used. Here immunoSEQ multiplex PCR was the method, and the copy in TCRdb shows in-frame clones only, minus some. The repertoire holds 85,000 to 100,000 clones, with over 65% as singletons. The receptor comes from a woman aged 60-75 years in good health and CMV-seronegative. The sequencing sample was made of PBMCs. This rearrangement joins TRBV27 to TRBJ1-5; D might be TRBD1 (5 bases). Written as DNA, the CDR3 is TGTGCCAGCAGTTTAATCGGGGGACGCAATCAGCCCCAGCATTTT. Translating it yields CASSLIGGRNQPQHF.